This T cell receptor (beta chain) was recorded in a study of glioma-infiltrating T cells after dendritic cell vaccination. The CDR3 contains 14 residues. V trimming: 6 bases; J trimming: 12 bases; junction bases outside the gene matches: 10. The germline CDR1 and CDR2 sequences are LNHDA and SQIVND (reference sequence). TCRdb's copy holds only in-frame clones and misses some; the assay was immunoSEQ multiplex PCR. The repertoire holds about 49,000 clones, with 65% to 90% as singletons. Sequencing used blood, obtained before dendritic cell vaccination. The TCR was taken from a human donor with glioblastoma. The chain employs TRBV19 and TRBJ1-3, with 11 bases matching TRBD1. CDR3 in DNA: TGTGCCAGTAGACCCGGACAGGGGGCTTATGTCATATATTTT. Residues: CASRPGQGAYVIYF.